A single sample gave rise to the 8 T cell receptor beta chains below, sequenced in a study of identical twins. Each CDR3 protein gets one entry after TCRdb re-called the 5' RACE reads with MiXCR. This sample has 410,000 or so distinct CDR3 sequences, with around 18% found just once. Source material: naive T cells sorted from blood. Source of these receptors: a man aged 50 or older in good health.

This clonotype showed up just a few times. This chain uses TRBV6-2 or TRBV6-3 with TRBJ2-2; D is uncertain. The CDR3 loop spans 14 amino acids. V was cut by 7 bases and J by 6 bases, with 15 bases left in between. Germline-derived CDR1 and CDR2 are MNHEY and SVGEGT. CDR3: CASTSDGPSGELFF. The CDR3 DNA is TGTGCCAGCACCTCCGACGGGCCTTCCGGGGAGCTGTTTTTT.

This chain uses TRBV24-1 with TRBJ1-1; D remains unclear. This CDR3 contains 11 residues. V lost 1 base and J 9 bases, leaving 5 bases between the germline ends. Looked up from germline, CDR1 is KGHDR and CDR2 is SFDVKD. For the CDR3, the DNA is TGTGCCACCAGTGATTTTTCCCAAGCTTTCTTT. It is translated as CATSDFSQAFF.

This sequence joins TRBV5-1 and TRBJ2-2, with 7 nucleotides matching TRBD2. Per the germline V gene, CDR1 is SGHRS and CDR2 is YFSETQ. J was trimmed by 7 bases and V by 4 bases; bases with no gene match: 13. The CDR3 runs to 16 residues. The CDR3 region has the DNA TGCGCCAGCAGCCTTGCAGGACTAGGAGGTGTCGGGGAGCTGTTTTTT. This sequence encodes CASSLAGLGGVGELFF.

The chain carries TRBV9 and TRBJ2-1, with 7 positions matching TRBD2. CDR3 length: 16 amino acids. Germline V CDR1 and CDR2: SGDLS, YYNGEE. With 0 bases clipped from V and 2 bases from J, the junction kept 5 bases outside the gene matches. The CDR3 here is CASSVGSGRTYNEQFF. The CDR3 region has the DNA TGTGCCAGCAGCGTAGGTAGCGGGCGAACCTACAATGAGCAGTTCTTC.

Only a few counts were recorded for this clonotype. The chain employs TRBV5-1 and TRBJ1-6; 8 bases fit TRBD1. The CDR3 totals 16 residues. CDR1 is SGHRS, CDR2 YFSETQ, per germline. With 2 bases clipped from V and 0 bases from J, the junction kept 1 base outside the gene matches. The CDR3 nucleotides are TGCGCCAGCAGCTTCACAGGGGGCTCCTATAATTCACCCCTCCACTTT. Protein product: CASSFTGGSYNSPLHF.

This clonotype occurred once. The chain joins TRBV2 to TRBJ1-2; D gene ambiguous. The CDR3 is 13 amino acids. Germline CDR1 is SNHLY and CDR2 is FYNNEI. The V end lost 6 bases, the J end lost 0 bases, and 8 bases lay between the germline ends. CDR3 residues: CASRGEANYGYTF. In DNA, the CDR3 is TGTGCCAGCAGGGGAGAAGCTAACTATGGCTACACCTTC.

The chain is built from TRBV10-3 and TRBJ1-6; D is possibly TRBD1 (6 bases). This CDR3 contains 13 residues. Between the trimmed V and J ends, which lost 4 bases and 8 bases, there was a span of 9 bases. Germline loops: CDR1 ENHRY, CDR2 SYGVKD. The CDR3 coding sequence is TGTGCCATCAGTGGACAGGCGGATTCACCCCTCCACTTT. Translation: CAISGQADSPLHF.

V gene TRBV28 combines with J gene TRBJ2-1; D is uncertain. Trimming removed 5 bases from V and 6 bases from J, with 14 bases in between. This CDR3 is built from 14 residues. The germline V gene encodes CDR1 MDHEN and CDR2 SYDVKM. CDR3 nucleotide sequence: TGTGCCAGCAGTCCCTTGTCTAATCGCAATGAGCAGTTCTTC. It specifies CASSPLSNRNEQFF.